Each of the 13 T cell receptor beta chains below was sequenced from the same sample in a study of T cell repertoires in cytomegalovirus infection. These TCRs are of unknown antigen specificity. TCRdb processed the reads anew with MiXCR; each CDR3 protein has one entry. The data contain about 920,000 distinct CDR3 sequences, 25% to 40% of them singletons. The sample here was cultured CD8+ T cells from PBMCs, taken from culture after CMV antigen stimulation. Every receptor here comes from a human donor in good health (CMV status not recorded). Some clones in this sample may be carry-over from other donors' samples.

This clonotype showed up just a few times. The chain combines TRBV12-3 or TRBV12-4 with TRBJ2-5, with 9 nucleotides matching TRBD1. V was clipped by 0 bases and J by 4 bases; unmatched bases: 3. The CDR3 extends over 15 amino acids. As DNA, the CDR3 is TGTGCCAGCAGTTTAGCGGGGGGACAGGGAGAGACCCAGTACTTC. As protein: CASSLAGGQGETQYF.

The rearrangement links TRBV5-1 to TRBJ2-1; 8 bases line up with TRBD1. The germline CDR1 and CDR2 sequences are SGHRS and YFSETQ. V lost 4 bases and J lost 5; bases outside the gene matches: 11. The CDR3 is made up of 16 amino acids. CDR3 in amino acids: CASSPGQAPGDNEQFF. The CDR3 region has the DNA TGCGCCAGCAGCCCGGGACAGGCCCCTGGGGACAATGAGCAGTTCTTC. Full variable domain (missing parts from reference TRBV5-1 and TRBJ2-1): KAGVTQTPRYLIKTRGQQVTLSCSPISGHRSVSWYQQTPGQGLQFLFEYFSETQRNKGNFPGRFSGRQFSNSRSEMNVSTLELGDSALYLCASSPGQAPGDNEQFFGPGTRLTVL.

This clonotype was found once. The chain carries TRBV9 and TRBJ2-7, with D possibly TRBD1 on 6 matching bases. This CDR3 has 14 amino acids. CDR1 SGDLS and CDR2 YYNGEE come from the germline V gene. The V gene lost 3 bases and the J gene lost 3 bases, with 13 bases spanning the gap. This chain's CDR3 is CASSARDTLYEQYF. As DNA, the CDR3 is TGTGCCAGCAGCGCCAGGGACACGCTCTACGAGCAGTACTTC.

J is TRBJ1-1 and V is TRBV28; possibly TRBD1 for D (5 bases). This CDR3 region has 14 residues. The germline CDR1 and CDR2 sequences are MDHEN and SYDVKM. Trimming left V 5 bases short and J 8 bases short, with 18 bases between. The CDR3 sequence is CASSPKGRRQEAFF. CDR3 bases: TGTGCCAGCAGTCCGAAGGGACGGCGCCAGGAAGCTTTCTTT.

The sample holds many counts of this clonotype. The chain uses TRBV25-1 and TRBJ2-1, with D tentatively TRBD1 (5 bases). With 2 bases removed from V and 7 bases from J, the gap between germline ends came to 12 bases. CDR1 MGHDK and CDR2 SYGVNS come from the germline V gene. The CDR3 length is 14 residues. CDR3: CASSERRVGNEQFF. CDR3 bases: TGTGCCAGCAGTGAACGCAGGGTTGGTAATGAGCAGTTCTTC. The full variable domain, rest sourced from reference TRBV25-1 and TRBJ2-1, is EADIYQTPRYLVIGTGKKITLECSQTMGHDKMYWYQQDPGMELHLIHYSYGVNSTEKGDLSSESTVSRIRTEHFPLTLESARPSHTSQYLCASSERRVGNEQFFGPGTRLTVL.

In its sample, this clonotype was seen a few times. The chain employs TRBV11-2 and TRBJ2-5; 7 bases are shared with TRBD2. Per germline, CDR1 SGHAT and CDR2 FQNNGV. V lost 6 bases and J lost 5; bases outside the gene matches: 6. This CDR3 spans 13 amino acids. The CDR3 nucleotides are TGTGCCAGCAGTCGACTAGCTTGGGAGACCCAGTACTTC. It yields the protein CASSRLAWETQYF.

The rearrangement uses TRBV6-5 and TRBJ1-1; D gene unclear. The CDR3 extends over 15 amino acids. V lost 5 bases, J lost 1 base, and 14 bases lay in between. CDR1 and CDR2 (germline): MNHEY, SVGAGI. The CDR3 bases are TGTGCCAGCAGTGAACTTAGACGGCGGAACACTGAAGCTTTCTTT. Protein product: CASSELRRRNTEAFF.

Only a few counts were recorded for this clonotype. The CDR3 DNA sequence: TGTGCCAGCAGTGAAACGTCAGCCCGGACTGAAGCTTTCTTT. Protein sequence: CASSETSARTEAFF. The chain has TRBV2 and TRBJ1-1, with D hard to call. Trimming took off 2 bases at V and 5 bases at J, with 12 bases between the two ends. There are 14 residues in the CDR3. The germline gives CDR1 SNHLY, CDR2 FYNNEI.

This clonotype was picked up a small number of times. The CDR3 here is CASSYLGSFEQYV. For the CDR3, the DNA is TGTGCCAGCAGTTACTTAGGATCCTTCGAGCAGTACGTC. The V gene is TRBV6-2 or TRBV6-3, the J gene TRBJ2-7; no firm D call. The germline V gene encodes CDR1 MNHEY and CDR2 SVGEGT. This CDR3 region has 13 residues.

This chain uses TRBV10-3 with TRBJ1-2; 7 nucleotides agree with TRBD1. The length of the CDR3 is 15 residues. CDR1 is ENHRY and CDR2 is SYGVKD in the germline V gene. Losses at the gene ends were 6 bases for V and 2 bases for J; bases not matched to a gene: 9. The CDR3 loop reads CAIRFYRGGNYGYTF. CDR3 in DNA: TGTGCCATCAGGTTTTACAGGGGTGGCAACTATGGCTACACCTTC.

Turning to this clonotype: A much larger clone sits a single nucleotide away, making a read error possible. V usage is TRBV5-6 and J usage is TRBJ1-5; D might be TRBD1 (5 bases). Germline values: CDR1 SGHDT, CDR2 YYEEEE. The CDR3 runs 15 residues. The V end lost 2 bases, the J end lost 2 bases, and 11 bases lay between the germline ends. In nucleotides, the CDR3 is TGTGCCAGCAGCTTAGAGGGGTTCGGCAATCAGCCCCAGCATTTT. It translates to CASSLEGFGNQPQHF.

The chain combines TRBV6-2 or TRBV6-3 with TRBJ2-7; 12 bases match TRBD2. Germline V lookup: CDR1 MNHEY, CDR2 SVGEGT. The CDR3 totals 16 residues. Unmatched junction bases numbered 3, after V lost 0 bases and J lost 3 bases. CDR3 protein: CASSYSTTSGSYEQYV. CDR3 nucleotide sequence: TGTGCCAGCAGTTACTCAACGACTAGCGGGAGCTACGAGCAGTACGTC.

The chain recombines TRBV7-9 with TRBJ1-6; TRBD1 matches at 7 bases. J was trimmed by 8 bases and V by 6 bases; bases with no gene match: 10. CDR3 length equals 15 residues. CDR1 is SEHNR and CDR2 is FQNEAQ in the germline V gene (reference sequence). The chain's CDR3 is CASSLGQVGDSPLHF. CDR3 DNA sequence: TGTGCCAGCAGTCTCGGACAGGTCGGGGATTCACCCCTCCACTTT.